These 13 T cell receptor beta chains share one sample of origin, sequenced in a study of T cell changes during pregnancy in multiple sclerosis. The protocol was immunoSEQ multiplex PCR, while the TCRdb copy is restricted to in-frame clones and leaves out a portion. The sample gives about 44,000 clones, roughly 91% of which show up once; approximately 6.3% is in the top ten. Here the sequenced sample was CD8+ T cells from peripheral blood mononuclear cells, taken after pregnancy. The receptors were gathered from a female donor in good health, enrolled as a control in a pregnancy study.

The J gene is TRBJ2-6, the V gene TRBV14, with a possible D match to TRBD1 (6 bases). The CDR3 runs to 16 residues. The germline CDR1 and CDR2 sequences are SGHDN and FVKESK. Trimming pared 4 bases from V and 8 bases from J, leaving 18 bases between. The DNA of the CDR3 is TGTGCCAGCAGCCCGCGGTGGGCAGGGGTTACCAACGTCCTGACTTTC. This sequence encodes CASSPRWAGVTNVLTF.

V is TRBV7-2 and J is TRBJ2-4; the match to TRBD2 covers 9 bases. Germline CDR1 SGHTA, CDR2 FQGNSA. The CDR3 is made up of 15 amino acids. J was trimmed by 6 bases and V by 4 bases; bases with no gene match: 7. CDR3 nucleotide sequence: TGTGCCAGCAGCTCGGACGGCGGGGGGGGAAACATTCAGTACTTC. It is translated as CASSSDGGGGNIQYF.

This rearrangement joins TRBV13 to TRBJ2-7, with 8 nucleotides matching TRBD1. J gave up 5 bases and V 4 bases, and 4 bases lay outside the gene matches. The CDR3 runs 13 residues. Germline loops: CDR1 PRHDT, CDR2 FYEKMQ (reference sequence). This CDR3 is CASSSDREHEQYF. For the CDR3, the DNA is TGTGCCAGCAGCTCGGACAGGGAACACGAGCAGTACTTC.

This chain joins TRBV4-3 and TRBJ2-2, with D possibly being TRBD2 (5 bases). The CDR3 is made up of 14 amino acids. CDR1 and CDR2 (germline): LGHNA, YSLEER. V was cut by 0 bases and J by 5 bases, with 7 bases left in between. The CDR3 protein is CASSQDPGTGELFF. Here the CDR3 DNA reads TGCGCCAGCAGCCAAGATCCGGGGACCGGGGAGCTGTTTTTT.

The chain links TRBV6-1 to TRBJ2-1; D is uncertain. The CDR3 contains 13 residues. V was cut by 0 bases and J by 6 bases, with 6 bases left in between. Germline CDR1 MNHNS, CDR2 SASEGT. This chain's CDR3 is CASSEALFNEQFF. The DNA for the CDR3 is TGTGCCAGCAGTGAAGCGCTATTCAATGAGCAGTTCTTC.

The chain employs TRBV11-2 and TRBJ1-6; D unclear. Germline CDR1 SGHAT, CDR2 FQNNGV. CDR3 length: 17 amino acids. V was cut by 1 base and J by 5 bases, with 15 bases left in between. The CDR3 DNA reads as TGTGCCAGCAGCTTAGGATTGCGGCAGAAAGATAATTCACCCCTCCACTTT. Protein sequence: CASSLGLRQKDNSPLHF.

CDR3 protein: CASSQLDRGHTEAFF. The CDR3 bases are TGCGCCAGCAGCCAACTAGACAGGGGGCACACTGAAGCTTTCTTT. The V call is TRBV4-3, the J call TRBJ1-1; TRBD1 matches at 10 bases. This CDR3 contains 15 residues. The junction had 3 bases not matched to a gene; V was cut back by 2 bases and J by 3 bases. Germline lookup yields CDR1 LGHNA and CDR2 YSLEER.

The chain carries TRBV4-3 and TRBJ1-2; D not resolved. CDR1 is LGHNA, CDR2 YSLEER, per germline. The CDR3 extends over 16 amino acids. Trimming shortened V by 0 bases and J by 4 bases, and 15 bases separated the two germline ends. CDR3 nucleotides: TGCGCCAGCAGCCAAGATCCTAGAGCATCGGCCTATGGCTACACCTTC. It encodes CASSQDPRASAYGYTF.

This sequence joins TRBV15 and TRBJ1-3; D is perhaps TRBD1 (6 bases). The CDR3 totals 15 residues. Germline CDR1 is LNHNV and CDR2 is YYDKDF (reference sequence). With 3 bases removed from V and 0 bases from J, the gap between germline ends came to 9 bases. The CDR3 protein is CATSRDSYSGNTIYF. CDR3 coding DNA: TGTGCCACCAGCAGGGACAGCTACTCTGGAAACACCATATATTTT.

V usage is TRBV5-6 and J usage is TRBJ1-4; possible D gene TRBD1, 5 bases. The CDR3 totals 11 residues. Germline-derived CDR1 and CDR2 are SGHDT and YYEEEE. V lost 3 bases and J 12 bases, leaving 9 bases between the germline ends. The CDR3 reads CASSWGAELFF. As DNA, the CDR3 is TGTGCCAGCAGCTGGGGCGCGGAACTGTTTTTT.

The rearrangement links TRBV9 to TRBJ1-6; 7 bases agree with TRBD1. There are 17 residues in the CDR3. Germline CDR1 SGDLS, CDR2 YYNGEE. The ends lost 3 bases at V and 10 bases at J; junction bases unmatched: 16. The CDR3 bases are TGTGCCAGCAGCGCGGGGACAGTGCCTAGGATAACCTCACCCCTCCACTTT. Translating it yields CASSAGTVPRITSPLHF.

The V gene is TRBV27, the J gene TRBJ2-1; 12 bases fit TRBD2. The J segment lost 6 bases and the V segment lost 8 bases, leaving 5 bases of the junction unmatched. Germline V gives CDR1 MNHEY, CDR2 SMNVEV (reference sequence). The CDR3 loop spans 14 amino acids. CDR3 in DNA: TGTGCCAGCCTCTCTAGCGGGGGGGCCAATGAGCAGTTCTTC. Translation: CASLSSGGANEQFF.

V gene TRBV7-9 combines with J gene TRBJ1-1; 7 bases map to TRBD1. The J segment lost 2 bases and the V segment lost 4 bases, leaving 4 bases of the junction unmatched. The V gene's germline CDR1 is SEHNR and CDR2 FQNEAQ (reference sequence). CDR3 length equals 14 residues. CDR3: CASSSRDRNTEAFF. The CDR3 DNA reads TGTGCCAGCAGCTCCCGGGACAGAAACACTGAAGCTTTCTTT.